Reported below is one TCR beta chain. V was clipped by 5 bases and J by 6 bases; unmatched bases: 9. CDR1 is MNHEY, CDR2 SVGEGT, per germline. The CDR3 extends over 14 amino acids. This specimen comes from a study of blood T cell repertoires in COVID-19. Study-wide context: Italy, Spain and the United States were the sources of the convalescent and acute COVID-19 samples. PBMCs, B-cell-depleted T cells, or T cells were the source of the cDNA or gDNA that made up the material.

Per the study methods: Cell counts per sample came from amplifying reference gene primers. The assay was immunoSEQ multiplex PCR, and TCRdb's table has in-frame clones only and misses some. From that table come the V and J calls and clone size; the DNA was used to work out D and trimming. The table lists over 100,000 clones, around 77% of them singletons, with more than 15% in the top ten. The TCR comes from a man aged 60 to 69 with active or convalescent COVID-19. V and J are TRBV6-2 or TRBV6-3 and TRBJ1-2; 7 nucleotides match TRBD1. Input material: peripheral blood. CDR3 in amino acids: CASSRDSATHGYTF. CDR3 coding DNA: TGTGCCAGCAGTCGGGACAGCGCGACTCATGGCTACACCTTC.